This T cell receptor beta chain was identified in a study of response to subunit inactivated influenza vaccine. This clonotype has only a few counts. What it binds is unknown. Study-wide findings and caveats: Authors suggested that a seasonal influenza vaccination recruits few new T cells each time.

TCRdb independently ran MiXCR on the RT-PCR reads; one entry per CDR3 protein. The table includes just over 300,000 distinct CDR3 sequences, roughly 22% detected once. Germline assignment: CDR1 MNHEY and CDR2 SVGEGT. Germline trimming cut 5 bases from V and 0 bases from J; bases unmatched to any gene: 16. The length of the CDR3 is 19 residues. The chain couples TRBV6-2 or TRBV6-3 to TRBJ1-5; TRBD1 matches 7 bases. Specimen: PBMCs from blood, collected 21 months after vaccination. The receptor was isolated from a man between 50 and 75 years old who received an inactivated influenza vaccine. This chain's CDR3 is CASSQDPDRLLDSNQPQHF. Here the CDR3 DNA reads TGTGCCAGCAGTCAAGACCCGGACAGGCTATTAGATAGCAATCAGCCCCAGCATTTT.